The TCR beta chain under discussion was sequenced for a study of blood T cell repertoires in COVID-19. The overall study: Italy, Spain and the United States were the sources of the convalescent and acute COVID-19 samples. Sources were T cells, B-cell-depleted T cells, or PBMCs; the material itself was cDNA or gDNA.

Germline CDR1 is MNHEY and CDR2 is SVGEGT. The CDR3 totals 16 residues. V lost 0 bases and J lost 6; bases outside the gene matches: 4. Source study methods: For nucleated cells, counts were estimated from reference gene primer amplification. Data came from immunoSEQ multiplex PCR; TCRdb stores just in-frame clones and leaves some out. The V and J calls and clone size are taken from that table; D and trimming were inferred from the DNA. The sample includes some 270,000 clones, roughly 87% of them seen just once. The genes are TRBV6-2 or TRBV6-3 and TRBJ2-2; 10 bases fit TRBD1. This clonotype was sampled from a woman between 40 and 50 years old who had recovered from COVID-19. The sequencing sample was made of peripheral blood. CDR3 DNA: TGTGCCAGCAGTTACTCGACAGGGGGCGCGGCCGGGGAGCTGTTTTTT. Its translation is CASSYSTGGAAGELFF.